This T cell receptor beta chain was identified during a study of blood T cell repertoires in COVID-19. Per the original data handling: Reference gene primer amplification yielded estimated nucleated cell counts. Measured with immunoSEQ multiplex PCR; TCRdb has only the in-frame clones, and not every one. That table is the source of V, J and clone size, and D and trimming were worked out from the DNA. The repertoire includes approximately 230,000 clones, 75% to 95% of them detected once, and about 1.9% sits in the top ten. Trimming removed 3 bases from V and 4 bases from J, with 13 bases in between. This CDR3 has 15 amino acids. CDR1 and CDR2 from the germline V gene are KGHSH and LQKENI. The participants were between about 18 and 90 years old and came from about two dozen US areas. Participant-given clinical history determined each cohort assignment. Resolution of symptoms, clearance, or two negative PCRs was present in recovered Cohort 3 donors.

This TCR was sampled from a woman in her late teens or twenties who had recovered from COVID-19. V gene TRBV18 combines with J gene TRBJ2-4; the D gene is possibly TRBD1 (6 bases). The sequenced material came from PBMCs or T cells enriched from blood (not recorded which). CDR3 in DNA: TGTGCCAGCTCACCCGGTTTCCAGGGGAAAAACATTCAGTACTTC. Its translation is CASSPGFQGKNIQYF.